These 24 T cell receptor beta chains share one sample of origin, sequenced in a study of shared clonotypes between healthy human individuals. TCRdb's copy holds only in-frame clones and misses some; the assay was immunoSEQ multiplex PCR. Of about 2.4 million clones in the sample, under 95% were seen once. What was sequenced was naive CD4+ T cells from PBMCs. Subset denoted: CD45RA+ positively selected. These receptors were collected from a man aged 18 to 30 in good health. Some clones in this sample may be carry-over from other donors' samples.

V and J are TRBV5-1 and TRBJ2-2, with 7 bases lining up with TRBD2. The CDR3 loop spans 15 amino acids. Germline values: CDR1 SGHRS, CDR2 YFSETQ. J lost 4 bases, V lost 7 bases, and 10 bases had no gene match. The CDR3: CASSAGAWSTGELFF. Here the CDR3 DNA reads TGCGCCAGCTCGGCGGGAGCGTGGTCCACCGGGGAGCTGTTTTTT. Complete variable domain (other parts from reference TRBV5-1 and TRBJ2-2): KAGVTQTPRYLIKTRGQQVTLSCSPISGHRSVSWYQQTPGQGLQFLFEYFSETQRNKGNFPGRFSGRQFSNSRSEMNVSTLELGDSALYLCASSAGAWSTGELFFGEGSRLTVL.

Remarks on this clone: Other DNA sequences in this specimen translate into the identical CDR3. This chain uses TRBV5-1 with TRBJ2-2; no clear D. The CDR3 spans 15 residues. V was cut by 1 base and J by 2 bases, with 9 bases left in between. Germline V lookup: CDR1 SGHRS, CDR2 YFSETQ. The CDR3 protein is CASSLTRVNTGELFF. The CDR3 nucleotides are TGCGCCAGCAGCTTGACCCGGGTAAACACCGGGGAGCTGTTTTTT.

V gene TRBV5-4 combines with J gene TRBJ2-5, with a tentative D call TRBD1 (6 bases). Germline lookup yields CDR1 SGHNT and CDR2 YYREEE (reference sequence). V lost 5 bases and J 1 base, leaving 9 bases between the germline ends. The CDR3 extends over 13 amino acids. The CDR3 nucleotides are TGTGCCAGCAGGACAGGTCCCCAAGAGACCCAGTACTTC. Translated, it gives CASRTGPQETQYF.

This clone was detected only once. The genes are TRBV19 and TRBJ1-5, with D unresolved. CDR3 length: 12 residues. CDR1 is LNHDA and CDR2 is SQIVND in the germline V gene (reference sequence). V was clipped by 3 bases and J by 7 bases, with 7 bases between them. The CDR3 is CASSISGQPQHF. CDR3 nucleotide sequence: TGTGCCAGTAGTATCTCGGGGCAGCCCCAGCATTTT.

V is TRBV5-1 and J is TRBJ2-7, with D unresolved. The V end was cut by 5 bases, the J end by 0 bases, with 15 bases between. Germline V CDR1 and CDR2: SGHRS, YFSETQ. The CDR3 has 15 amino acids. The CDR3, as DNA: TGCGCCAGCAGTTCCGATGGGTCAGGCTCCTACGAGCAGTACTTC. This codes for CASSSDGSGSYEQYF.

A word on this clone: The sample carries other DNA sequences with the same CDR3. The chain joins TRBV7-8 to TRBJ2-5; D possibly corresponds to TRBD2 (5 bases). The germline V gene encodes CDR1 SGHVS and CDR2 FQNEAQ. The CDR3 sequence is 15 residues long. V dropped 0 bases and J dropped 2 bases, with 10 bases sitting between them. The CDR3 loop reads CASSLAGRGQETQYF. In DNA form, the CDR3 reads TGTGCCAGCAGCTTAGCAGGGAGAGGGCAAGAGACCCAGTACTTC.

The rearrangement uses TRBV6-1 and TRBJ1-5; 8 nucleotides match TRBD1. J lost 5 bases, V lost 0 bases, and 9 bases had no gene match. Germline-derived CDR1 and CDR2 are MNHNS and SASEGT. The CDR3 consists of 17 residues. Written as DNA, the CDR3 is TGTGCCAGCAGTGAAGCGCGGACAGGGTGGAGGGATCAGCCCCAGCATTTT. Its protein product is CASSEARTGWRDQPQHF.

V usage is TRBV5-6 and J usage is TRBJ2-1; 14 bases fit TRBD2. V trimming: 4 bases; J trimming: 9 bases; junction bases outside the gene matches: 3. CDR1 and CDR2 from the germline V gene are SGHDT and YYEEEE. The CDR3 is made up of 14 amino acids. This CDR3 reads CASSQGLAGGEQFF. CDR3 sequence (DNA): TGTGCCAGCAGCCAAGGACTAGCGGGAGGTGAGCAGTTCTTC.

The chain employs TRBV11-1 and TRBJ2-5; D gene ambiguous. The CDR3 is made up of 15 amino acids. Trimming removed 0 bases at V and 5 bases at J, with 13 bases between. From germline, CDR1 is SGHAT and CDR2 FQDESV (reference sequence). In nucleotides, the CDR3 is TGTGCCAGCAGCTTAGCGCTGGTAGTGGGGGAGACCCAGTACTTC. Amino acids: CASSLALVVGETQYF. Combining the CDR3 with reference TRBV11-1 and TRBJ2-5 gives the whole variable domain EAEVAQSPRYKITEKSQAVAFWCDPISGHATLYWYRQILGQGPELLVQFQDESVVDDSQLPKDRFSAERLKGVDSTLKIQPAELGDSAMYLCASSLALVVGETQYFGPGTRLLVL.

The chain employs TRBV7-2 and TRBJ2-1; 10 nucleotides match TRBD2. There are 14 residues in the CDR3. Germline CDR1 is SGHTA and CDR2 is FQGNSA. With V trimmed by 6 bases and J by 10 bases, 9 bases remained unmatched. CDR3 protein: CASRPPGLAFEQFF. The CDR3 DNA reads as TGTGCCAGCAGACCTCCGGGACTAGCGTTCGAGCAGTTCTTC.

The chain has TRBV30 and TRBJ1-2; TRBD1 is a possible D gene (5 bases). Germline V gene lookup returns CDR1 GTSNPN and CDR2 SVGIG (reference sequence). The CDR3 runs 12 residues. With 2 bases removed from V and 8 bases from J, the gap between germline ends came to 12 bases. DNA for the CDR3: TGTGCCTGGAGTCTCCCGGGACGAGGCTACACCTTC. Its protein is CAWSLPGRGYTF.

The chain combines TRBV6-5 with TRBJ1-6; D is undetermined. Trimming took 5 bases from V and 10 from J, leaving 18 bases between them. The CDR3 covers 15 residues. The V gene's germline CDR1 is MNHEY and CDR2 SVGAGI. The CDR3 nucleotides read TGTGCCAGCAGTCTGAATCGAGGGTTAACCTCACCCCTCCACTTT. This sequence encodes CASSLNRGLTSPLHF.

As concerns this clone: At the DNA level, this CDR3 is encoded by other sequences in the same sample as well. This chain's CDR3 is CASSFDRGTEAFF. The CDR3 nucleotides are TGTGCCAGCAGCTTTGACAGGGGCACTGAAGCTTTCTTT. The chain uses TRBV7-2 and TRBJ1-1, with 8 bases fitting TRBD1. Per the germline V gene, CDR1 is SGHTA and CDR2 is FQGNSA. V lost 3 bases to trimming and J lost 4 bases; unmatched junction nucleotides: 1. This CDR3 is built from 13 residues.

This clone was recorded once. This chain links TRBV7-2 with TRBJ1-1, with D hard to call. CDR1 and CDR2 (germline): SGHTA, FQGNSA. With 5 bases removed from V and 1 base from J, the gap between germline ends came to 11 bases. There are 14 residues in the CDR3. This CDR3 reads CASSTLGRNTEAFF. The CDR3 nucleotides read TGTGCCAGCAGCACACTAGGACGGAACACTGAAGCTTTCTTT.

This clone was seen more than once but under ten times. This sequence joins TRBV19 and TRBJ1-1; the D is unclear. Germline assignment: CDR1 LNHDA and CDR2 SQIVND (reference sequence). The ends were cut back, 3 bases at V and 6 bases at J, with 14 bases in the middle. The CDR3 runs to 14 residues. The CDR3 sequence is CASSIVGLGAEAFF. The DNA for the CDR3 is TGTGCCAGTAGTATCGTCGGGCTCGGGGCTGAAGCTTTCTTT.

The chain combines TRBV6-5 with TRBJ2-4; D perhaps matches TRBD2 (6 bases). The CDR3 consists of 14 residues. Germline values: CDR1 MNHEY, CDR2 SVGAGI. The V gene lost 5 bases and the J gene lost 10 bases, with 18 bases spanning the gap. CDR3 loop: CASSEGLTAGIQYF. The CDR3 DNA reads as TGTGCCAGCAGTGAAGGACTCACGGCGGGGATTCAGTACTTC.

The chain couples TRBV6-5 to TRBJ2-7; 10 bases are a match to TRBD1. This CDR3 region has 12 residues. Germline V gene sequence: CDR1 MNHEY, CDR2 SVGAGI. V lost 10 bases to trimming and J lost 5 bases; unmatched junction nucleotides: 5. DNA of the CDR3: TGTGCCACGGGGACAGGGGCCCACGAGCAGTACTTC. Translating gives CATGTGAHEQYF.

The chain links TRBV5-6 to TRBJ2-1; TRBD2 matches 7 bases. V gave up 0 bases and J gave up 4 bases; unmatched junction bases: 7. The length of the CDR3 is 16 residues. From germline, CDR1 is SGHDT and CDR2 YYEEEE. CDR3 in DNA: TGTGCCAGCAGCTTGGCGGCGGGAGTTCGGTACAATGAGCAGTTCTTC. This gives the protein CASSLAAGVRYNEQFF.

The chain's CDR3 is CASSQEFRENQPQHF. The CDR3 nucleotides read TGCGCCAGCAGCCAAGAATTTCGGGAAAATCAGCCCCAGCATTTT. V gene TRBV4-3 combines with J gene TRBJ1-5; D call uncertain. The CDR3 has 15 residues. The V and J ends lost 0 bases and 4 bases respectively, with 10 bases between them. Germline V CDR1 and CDR2: LGHNA, YSLEER.

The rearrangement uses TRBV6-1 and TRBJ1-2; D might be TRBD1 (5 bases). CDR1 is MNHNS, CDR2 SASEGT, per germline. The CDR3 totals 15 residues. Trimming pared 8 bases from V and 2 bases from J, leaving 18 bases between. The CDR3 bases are TGTGCCAGCTCGACGAGGGGCAACCTCAACTATGGCTACACCTTC. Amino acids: CASSTRGNLNYGYTF.

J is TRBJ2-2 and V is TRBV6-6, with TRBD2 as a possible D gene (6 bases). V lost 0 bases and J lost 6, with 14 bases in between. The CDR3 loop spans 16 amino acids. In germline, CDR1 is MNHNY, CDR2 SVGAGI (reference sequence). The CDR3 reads CASSYSGGTLAGELFF. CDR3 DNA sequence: TGTGCCAGCAGTTACTCAGGAGGGACCCTCGCCGGGGAGCTGTTTTTT.

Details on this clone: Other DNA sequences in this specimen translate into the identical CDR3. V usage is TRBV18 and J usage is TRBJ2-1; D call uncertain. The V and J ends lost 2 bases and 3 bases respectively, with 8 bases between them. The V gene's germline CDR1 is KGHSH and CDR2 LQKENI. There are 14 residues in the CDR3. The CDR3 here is CASSPSRGYNEQFF. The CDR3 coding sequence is TGTGCCAGCTCACCATCGCGTGGCTACAATGAGCAGTTCTTC.

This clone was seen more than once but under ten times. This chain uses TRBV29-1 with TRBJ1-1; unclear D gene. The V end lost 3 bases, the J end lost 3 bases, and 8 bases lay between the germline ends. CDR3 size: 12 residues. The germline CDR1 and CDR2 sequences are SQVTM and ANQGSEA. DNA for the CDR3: TGCAGCGTTGATGAGGCGGACACTGAAGCTTTCTTT. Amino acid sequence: CSVDEADTEAFF. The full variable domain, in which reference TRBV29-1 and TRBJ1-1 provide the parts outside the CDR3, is SAVISQKPSRDICQRGTSLTIQCQVDSQVTMMFWYRQQPGQSLTLIATANQGSEATYESGFVIDKFPISRPNLTFSTLTVSNMSPEDSSIYLCSVDEADTEAFFGQGTRLTVV.

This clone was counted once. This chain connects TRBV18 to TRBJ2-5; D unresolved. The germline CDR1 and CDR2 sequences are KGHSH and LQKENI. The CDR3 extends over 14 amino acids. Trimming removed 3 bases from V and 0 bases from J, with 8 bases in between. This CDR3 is CASSPAANQETQYF. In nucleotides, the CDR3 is TGTGCCAGCTCACCGGCAGCCAACCAAGAGACCCAGTACTTC.